The rows below give T cell receptor beta chains drawn from one sample of a study of T cells in Graves' hyperthyroidism and ophthalmopathy. One entry per CDR3 protein, called by TCRdb with MiXCR from the multiplex PCR reads. The repertoire holds around 530,000 distinct CDR3 sequences, over 15% seen once, with under 20% in the top ten. Sequencing was performed on blood. These receptors came from a woman under 30 with Graves' ophthalmopathy. The CDR3 runs from the conserved cysteine through the conserved F or W. A D gene is named only where the DNA matches it firmly. A row's size may be missing; if present it is once, few, many or a size class.

V	size	D	J	DNA	CDR3
TRBV3-1	.	TRBD1	TRBJ1-4	TGTGCCAGCAGCCAAGAAGCGGGACAGGGGAGCGGAAAACTGTTTTTT	CASSQEAGQGSGKLFF
TRBV25-1	.	.	TRBJ1-2	TGTGCCAGCAGTGAGGCGGCTTATGGCTACACCTTC	CASSEAAYGYTF
TRBV25-1	few	TRBD1	TRBJ2-2	TGTGCCAGCAGTAGGACAGGGGAAACCGGGGAGCTGTTTTTT	CASSRTGETGELFF
TRBV19	.	TRBD1	TRBJ1-5	TGTGCCAGTAGCCCATCGGACAGGGTTGCGCAGCCCCAGCATTTT	CASSPSDRVAQPQHF
TRBV6-5	.	.	TRBJ1-2	TGTGCCAGCAGTTTTTCGACAGATACGAGGGACTATGGCTACACCTTC	CASSFSTDTRDYGYTF
TRBV7-9	.	.	TRBJ1-2	TGTGCCAGCAGCCTAGGGCCAAGGCCAAACTATGGCTACACCTTC	CASSLGPRPNYGYTF
TRBV5-1	many	.	TRBJ1-4	TGCGCCAGCAGCTCTCCGGGATTCAATGAAAAACTGTTTTTT	CASSSPGFNEKLFF
TRBV25-1	many	.	TRBJ2-3	TGTGCCAGCAGTGCCTCCCGGGTTCTCACAGATACGCAGTATTTT	CASSASRVLTDTQYF
TRBV6-2/TRBV6-3	.	TRBD1	TRBJ1-2	TGTGCCAGCAGTCCCATGGGACAGTTAAGAGACTATGGCTACACCTTC	CASSPMGQLRDYGYTF
TRBV9	once	.	TRBJ2-5	TGTGCCAGCAGCCCAACGACTAGGGGAGAGACCCAGTACTTC	CASSPTTRGETQYF
TRBV3-1	many	TRBD1	TRBJ1-6	TGTGCCAGCAGCCAAGAGGGGACAGGGGGGAATTCACCCCTCCACTTT	CASSQEGTGGNSPLHF
TRBV20-1	many	.	TRBJ2-3	TGCAGTGCTAGTCAAGCACTAGCCCCGAGCACAGATACGCAGTATTTT	CSASQALAPSTDTQYF
TRBV6-1	many	TRBD2	TRBJ2-7	TGTGCCAGCAGGGGCGGGGGGTACTACGAGCAGTACTTC	CASRGGGYYEQYF
TRBV5-4	few	TRBD2	TRBJ2-3	TGTGCCAGCAGCTTGGATCCCAGACTAGCGGGGCTAGATACGCAGTATTTT	CASSLDPRLAGLDTQYF
TRBV7-8	few	.	TRBJ1-1	TGTGCCAGCAGAGAAGAGGGCACTGAAGCTTTCTTT	CASREEGTEAFF
TRBV7-9	many	.	TRBJ1-1	TGTGCCAGCAGCCCTACGGACAGCCACGACATGAACACTGAAGCTTTCTTT	CASSPTDSHDMNTEAFF
TRBV29-1	few	.	TRBJ2-2	TGCAGCGTTTTACTAGTTAACACCGGGGAGCTGTTTTTT	CSVLLVNTGELFF
TRBV7-3	.	TRBD2	TRBJ2-3	TGTGCCAGCAGCCCCCTCGGGGGTGGACTAGCGGGACCAGATACGCAGTATTTT	CASSPLGGGLAGPDTQYF
TRBV3-1	many	.	TRBJ2-5	TGTGCCAGCAGCCAATACGCCGGACGGCAAGAGACCCAGTACTTC	CASSQYAGRQETQYF
TRBV19	.	TRBD1	TRBJ1-5	TGTGCCAGTAGTGTGACAGGGGGGACCAATCAGCCCCAGCATTTT	CASSVTGGTNQPQHF
TRBV5-1	.	TRBD2	TRBJ2-1	TGCGCCAGCAGTACTACCTCACAGGGACTAGCGACGGAGTTCTTC	CASSTTSQGLATEFF
TRBV27	.	.	TRBJ1-2	TGTGCCAGCAGGTCGGGGTCGAACTATGGCTACACCTTC	CASRSGSNYGYTF
TRBV7-2	.	.	TRBJ2-1	TGTGCCAGCAGCGCACCGGGACTTTCTAATGAGCAGTTCTTC	CASSAPGLSNEQFF
TRBV28	many	.	TRBJ1-1	TGTGCCAGCAGTTTCTTGCAAGGGAGCACTGAAGCTTTCTTT	CASSFLQGSTEAFF
TRBV3-1	many	.	TRBJ2-3	TGTGCCAGCAGCCAACCACTAGTTAGCACAGATACGCAGTATTTT	CASSQPLVSTDTQYF
TRBV7-2	many	.	TRBJ1-2	TGTGCCAGCAGCTTAGCGCTAAAAGGAGATGGCTACACCTTC	CASSLALKGDGYTF
TRBV3-1	many	TRBD1	TRBJ2-7	TGTGCCAGCAGCCAAGAGATTTCCGGGACAGGGAACTACGAGCAGTACTTC	CASSQEISGTGNYEQYF
TRBV29-1	.	TRBD1	TRBJ1-4	TGCAGCGTTTCCCGGACAGGTGAAAATGAAAAACTGTTTTTT	CSVSRTGENEKLFF
TRBV27	.	.	TRBJ2-7	TGTGCCAGCAGTTTTTCAAAGGGGGACGAGGAGCAGTACTTC	CASSFSKGDEEQYF
TRBV5-1	few	.	TRBJ2-1	TGCGCCAGCAGCGCCACAGCGAACAATGAGCAGTTCTTC	CASSATANNEQFF
TRBV19	.	.	TRBJ1-5	TGTGCCAGTAGTATAGATTATCAGCAGCCCCAGCATTTT	CASSIDYQQPQHF
TRBV29-1	once	.	TRBJ2-2	TGCAGCGGGATGAGAGGGGCGAACGCCGGGGAGCTGTTTTTT	CSGMRGANAGELFF
TRBV7-9	few	.	TRBJ2-2	TGTGCCAGCAGCATCAGGCAGGGTACCGGGGAGCTGTTTTTT	CASSIRQGTGELFF
TRBV11-3	few	TRBD1	TRBJ2-3	TGTGCCAGCACCCGAAGGGCTTCCGGGACAGAAAGCACAGATACGCAGTATTTT	CASTRRASGTESTDTQYF
TRBV28	many	.	TRBJ1-1	TGTGCCAGCAGCAAAAGAGGGGGGTACACTGAAGCTTTCTTT	CASSKRGGYTEAFF
TRBV20-1	.	TRBD2	TRBJ2-1	TGCAGTGCCGACCGACTAGCGGGGGGAAATGAGCAGTTCTTC	CSADRLAGGNEQFF
TRBV3-1	many	.	TRBJ1-1	TGTGCCAGCAGCGAAGGAGGTGTAGCTTTCTTT	CASSEGGVAFF